A selection of T cell receptor beta chains follows, all from one sample in a study of vaccination and CD4 T cells after COVID-19. No antigen has been identified for these receptors. TCRdb processed the PCR reads anew with MiXCR; each CDR3 protein has one entry. The top ten clones hold 18% of a sample with more than 7,500 distinct CDR3 sequences, about half of them seen once. The sequencing input was CD4+ T cells from blood, cultured in vitro. The receptors shown here come from a human donor who had recovered from COVID-19. Each CDR3 is given with its conserved first and last residue. The D gene is left open where the match is weak. Expanded clones get a size class; other rows say once, few or many, or leave the size out.

CDR3aa,CDR3nt,abundance,v_gene,j_gene,d_gene
CARSRDLANYGYTF,TGTGCCAGAAGCCGGGACCTCGCTAACTATGGCTACACCTTC,.,TRBV5-3,TRBJ1-2,.
CASSPPPQGHSPLHF,TGTGCCAGCAGCCCCCCCCCCCAGGGGCACTCACCCCTCCACTTT,few,TRBV12-3/TRBV12-4,TRBJ1-6,.
CSAPGTSGTDTQYF,TGCAGTGCACCGGGGACTAGCGGCACAGATACGCAGTATTTT,medium-sized,TRBV20-1,TRBJ2-3,TRBD2
CATSDRGRTDTQYF,TGTGCCACCTCGGACAGGGGACGCACAGATACGCAGTATTTT,few,TRBV6-1,TRBJ2-3,TRBD1
CASSIGAWMVGVNTEAFF,TGTGCCAGTAGTATTGGGGCGTGGATGGTAGGCGTGAACACTGAAGCTTTCTTT,.,TRBV19,TRBJ1-1,.
CASSFRQGGDTQYF,TGTGCCAGCAGCTTCCGACAGGGTGGGGATACGCAGTATTTT,.,TRBV5-4,TRBJ2-3,TRBD1
CATSGGGHYTDTQYF,TGCGCCACCTCGGGGGGGGGCCATTACACAGATACGCAGTATTTT,.,TRBV5-1,TRBJ2-3,TRBD2
CASSPRQQGQETQYF,TGTGCCAGCAGTCCTCGCCAACAGGGCCAAGAGACCCAGTACTTC,.,TRBV28,TRBJ2-5,.
CASGRRLTQETQYF,TGTGCCAGCGGTCGACGGCTAACTCAAGAGACCCAGTACTTC,.,TRBV11-2,TRBJ2-5,.
CSARGTAAFNTEAFF,TGCAGTGCTAGAGGGACAGCAGCTTTCAACACTGAAGCTTTCTTT,.,TRBV20-1,TRBJ1-1,.
CAWSVQGAHEQYF,TGTGCCTGGAGTGTACAAGGGGCCCACGAGCAGTACTTC,.,TRBV30,TRBJ2-7,.
CASSPNSYEQYF,TGTGCCAGCAGCCCCAACTCCTACGAGCAGTACTTC,.,TRBV7-9,TRBJ2-7,.
CASSVGTGWGNTIYF,TGTGCCAGCAGCGTCGGGACAGGGTGGGGAAACACCATATATTTT,few,TRBV7-6,TRBJ1-3,TRBD1
CASRPLDGGEQFF,TGTGCCAGCAGACCTCTGGACGGGGGTGAGCAGTTCTTC,.,TRBV6-1,TRBJ2-1,.
CSARDPIGGRYEQYF,TGCAGTGCTAGGGACCCGATAGGGGGCCGGTACGAGCAGTACTTC,once,TRBV20-1,TRBJ2-7,TRBD1
CASSLGGSPNEKLFF,TGTGCCAGCAGCTTAGGAGGGTCACCTAATGAAAAACTGTTTTTT,.,TRBV7-2,TRBJ1-4,.
CASSARDRGDRQPQHF,TGTGCCAGCAGCGCCCGGGACAGGGGAGACAGACAGCCCCAGCATTTT,few,TRBV5-4,TRBJ1-5,TRBD1
CSATELGGQNYGYTF,TGCAGTGCTACCGAGTTGGGGGGACAAAACTATGGCTACACCTTC,few,TRBV20-1,TRBJ1-2,.